What follows describes a single TCR beta chain. The record originates from a study of technical replicates of blood from a few donors. Some clones are missing from TCRdb's copy, which holds only in-frame ones; the method was immunoSEQ multiplex PCR. The table has tens of thousands of clones, less than 95% seen once. The CDR3 extends over 11 amino acids. Germline CDR1 and CDR2: SGHVS and FQNEAQ. Trimming shortened V by 10 bases and J by 6 bases, and 10 bases separated the two germline ends. The origin of this receptor is a human donor in good health. The V gene is TRBV7-8, the J gene TRBJ2-1; weak D call: TRBD1 (5 bases). Sequencing input: T cells isolated from PBMCs. The DNA of the CDR3 is TGTGCCACATATACAGGCAATGAGCAGTTCTTC. Residues: CATYTGNEQFF.